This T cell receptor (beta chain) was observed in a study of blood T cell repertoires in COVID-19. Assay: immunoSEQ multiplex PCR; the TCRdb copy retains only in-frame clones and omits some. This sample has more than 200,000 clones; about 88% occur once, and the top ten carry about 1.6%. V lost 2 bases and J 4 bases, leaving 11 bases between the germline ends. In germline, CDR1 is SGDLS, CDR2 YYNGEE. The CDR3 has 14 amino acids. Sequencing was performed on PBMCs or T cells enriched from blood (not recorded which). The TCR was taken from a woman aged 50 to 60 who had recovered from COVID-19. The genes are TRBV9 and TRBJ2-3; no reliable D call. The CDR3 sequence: CASSVSLFADTQYF. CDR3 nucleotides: TGTGCCAGCAGCGTTTCACTTTTCGCAGATACGCAGTATTTT.